These 29 T cell receptor beta chains were sequenced from one sample in a study of shared clonotypes between healthy human individuals. Measured with immunoSEQ multiplex PCR; TCRdb has only the in-frame clones, and not every one. The sample includes 2 million to 2.5 million clones, 92% seen only once; the top ten take 0.3% to 0.4%. The specimen was naive CD4+ T cells from PBMCs. Subset meaning: CD45RA+ positively selected. These receptor sequences come from a man aged 18 to 30 in good health. Some clones in this sample may be carry-over from other donors' samples.

The J gene is TRBJ2-1, the V gene TRBV7-9; 7 nucleotides align to TRBD2. Germline V gene lookup returns CDR1 SEHNR and CDR2 FQNEAQ (reference sequence). V was clipped by 0 bases and J by 12 bases; unmatched bases: 8. This CDR3 contains 14 residues. The CDR3 loop is CASSLAGEGYRQFF. The CDR3 coding sequence is TGTGCCAGCAGCTTAGCGGGGGAGGGGTATAGGCAGTTCTTC.

There are a few counts of this clone. Other DNA sequences from this sample encode an identical CDR3 as well. V usage is TRBV18 and J usage is TRBJ1-3; the D is unclear. This CDR3 is 16 amino acids long. Germline assignment: CDR1 KGHSH and CDR2 LQKENI. V was shortened by 6 bases and J by 0 bases, with 15 bases between the two germline ends. DNA of the CDR3: TGTGCCAGCTCTCCTCGACGGACCAGCTCTGGAAACACCATATATTTT. Protein product: CASSPRRTSSGNTIYF.

The chain is built from TRBV28 and TRBJ1-5, with D possibly being TRBD1 (6 bases). Germline assignment: CDR1 MDHEN and CDR2 SYDVKM. The CDR3 has 21 residues. V was pared by 6 bases and J by 9 bases, with 39 bases between. As DNA, the CDR3 is TGTGCCAGCAGATTAAACTCAGGAGGACAGCGAAGTATTTTTCGGGGCAGGCCCCAGCATTTT. Its translation is CASRLNSGGQRSIFRGRPQHF.

This sequence joins TRBV28 and TRBJ2-2; 7 nucleotides match TRBD1. Trimming cost V 6 bases and J 5 bases; bases outside gene matches: 9. This CDR3 spans 15 amino acids. Germline loops: CDR1 MDHEN, CDR2 SYDVKM. The CDR3 sequence is CASRPPTGSTGELFF. DNA for the CDR3: TGTGCCAGCAGGCCGCCGACAGGGTCTACCGGGGAGCTGTTTTTT.

The chain couples TRBV25-1 to TRBJ1-3; TRBD1 aligns across 11 bases. CDR1 MGHDK and CDR2 SYGVNS come from the germline V gene. There are 15 residues in the CDR3. V shed 2 bases, J shed 8 bases, and the junction held 5 bases outside the gene matches. The CDR3: CASSEIWDRGDTIYF. The CDR3 coding sequence is TGTGCCAGCAGTGAAATTTGGGACAGGGGGGACACCATATATTTT. The full variable domain, rest sourced from reference TRBV25-1 and TRBJ1-3, is EADIYQTPRYLVIGTGKKITLECSQTMGHDKMYWYQQDPGMELHLIHYSYGVNSTEKGDLSSESTVSRIRTEHFPLTLESARPSHTSQYLCASSEIWDRGDTIYFGEGSWLTVV.

The gene calls are TRBV6-5 and TRBJ2-7, with D hard to call. Trimming took off 6 bases at V and 2 bases at J, with 11 bases between the two ends. The CDR3 totals 13 residues. CDR1 MNHEY and CDR2 SVGAGI come from the germline V gene. The CDR3 is CASSQRQAYEQYF. DNA of the CDR3: TGTGCCAGCAGCCAGAGACAAGCCTACGAGCAGTACTTC.

This chain uses TRBV4-1 with TRBJ2-3; tentative D call: TRBD1 (6 bases). CDR1 is MGHRA, CDR2 YSYEKL, per germline. The CDR3 runs to 15 residues. Trimming left V 3 bases short and J 7 bases short, with 17 bases between. The CDR3 region is CASSQSPGVRNTQYF. The CDR3 nucleotides are TGCGCCAGCAGCCAGAGTCCAGGGGTAAGAAATACGCAGTATTTT.

About this clone: The CDR3 ends on some other residue instead of the conserved phenylalanine or tryptophan, so this is likely a read error. The DNA is omitted, as the CDR3 cannot be located on it reliably, and the CDR3 follows TCRdb's listing. J is TRBJ2-7 and V is TRBV4-2; TRBD1, as called in the table, went unchecked against the DNA. CDR1 LGHNA and CDR2 YNFKEQ come from the germline V gene. The length of the CDR3 is 11 amino acids, counting both ends. CDR3 sequence reads: CASSLRDSAPY.

This chain links TRBV19 with TRBJ1-5, with 9 bases identical to TRBD1. The CDR3 spans 15 residues. The germline CDR1 and CDR2 sequences are LNHDA and SQIVND (reference sequence). The trim removed 5 bases at V and 6 bases at J, leaving 8 bases unmatched. The CDR3 protein is CASSPQGAAIQPQHF. The DNA of the CDR3 is TGTGCCAGTAGTCCACAGGGGGCGGCGATTCAGCCCCAGCATTTT.

Remarks on this clone: The same CDR3 also results from other DNA sequences found in this sample. This chain uses TRBV5-1 with TRBJ2-7; 8 positions agree with TRBD1. Germline V gene lookup returns CDR1 SGHRS and CDR2 YFSETQ. V lost 3 bases to trimming and J lost 3 bases; unmatched junction nucleotides: 11. The CDR3 runs to 16 residues. The CDR3 coding sequence is TGCGCCAGCAGCTCATCCGGGACAGGCCCCAGCTACGAGCAGTACTTC. It yields the protein CASSSSGTGPSYEQYF.

The J gene is TRBJ2-6, the V gene TRBV7-2; D is undetermined. Germline lookup yields CDR1 SGHTA and CDR2 FQGNSA. The CDR3 contains 12 residues. Trimming pared 5 bases from V and 2 bases from J, leaving 1 base between. This chain's CDR3 is CASSPGANVLTF. Written as DNA, the CDR3 is TGTGCCAGCAGCCCTGGGGCCAACGTCCTGACTTTC.

The rearrangement joins TRBV2 to TRBJ2-3; 9 bases are shared with TRBD1. Germline values: CDR1 SNHLY, CDR2 FYNNEI. The J segment lost 2 bases and the V segment lost 4 bases, leaving 4 bases of the junction unmatched. The CDR3 is 15 amino acids. CDR3 sequence reads: CASSADRGYTDTQYF. The CDR3 DNA sequence: TGTGCCAGCAGTGCGGACAGGGGATACACAGATACGCAGTATTTT.

The genes are TRBV5-4 and TRBJ2-1, with D tentatively TRBD2 (6 bases). Trimming removed 0 bases from V and 4 bases from J, with 11 bases in between. This CDR3 has 15 residues. Germline CDR1 SGHNT, CDR2 YYREEE (reference sequence). The CDR3 sequence is CASSLGGGMYNEQFF. Written as DNA, the CDR3 is TGTGCCAGCAGCTTGGGGGGCGGGATGTACAATGAGCAGTTCTTC.

As regards this clone: The same CDR3 also results from other DNA sequences found in this sample. The chain uses TRBV5-8 and TRBJ1-3; D not certain. Germline V gene lookup returns CDR1 SGHTS and CDR2 YDEGEE. V was cut by 3 bases and J by 1 base, with 8 bases left in between. The CDR3 length is 14 residues. As DNA, the CDR3 is TGTGCCAGCAGCTCCGGATTTTCTGGAAACACCATATATTTT. It is translated as CASSSGFSGNTIYF.

This clone was detected once. CDR3 residues: CASSYHQVISYNEQFF. The CDR3 DNA follows: TGTGCCAGCAGTTACCACCAGGTCATCTCCTACAATGAGCAGTTCTTC. The chain recombines TRBV6-5 with TRBJ2-1; D gene uncertain. CDR3 length equals 16 residues. Deletions cut 2 bases from V and 0 bases from J, with 11 bases between. In germline, CDR1 is MNHEY, CDR2 SVGAGI.

Concerning this clone: Other DNA sequences in the sample encode the same CDR3. This chain joins TRBV5-4 and TRBJ2-7; unclear D gene. CDR1 and CDR2 from the germline V gene are SGHNT and YYREEE (reference sequence). There are 12 residues in the CDR3. V lost 0 bases and J lost 7, with 8 bases in between. The CDR3 loop is CASSLAVGEQYF. CDR3 DNA: TGTGCCAGCAGCTTGGCCGTGGGAGAGCAGTACTTC. The whole variable domain, remainder taken from reference TRBV5-4 and TRBJ2-7, is ETGVTQSPTHLIKTRGQQVTLRCSSQSGHNTVSWYQQALGQGPQFIFQYYREEENGRGNFPPRFSGLQFPNYSSELNVNALELDDSALYLCASSLAVGEQYFGPGTRLTVT.

This chain uses TRBV19 with TRBJ2-2; D is perhaps TRBD1 (6 bases). This CDR3 is 14 amino acids long. Trimming left V 4 bases short and J 5 bases short, with 11 bases between. CDR1 and CDR2 from the germline V gene are LNHDA and SQIVND (reference sequence). The CDR3 region has the DNA TGTGCCAGTAGTAGCAACAGGGTTACCGGGGAGCTGTTTTTT. It translates to CASSSNRVTGELFF.

This clone occurred a few times. V usage is TRBV5-4 and J usage is TRBJ1-1; a possible D gene is TRBD1 (5 bases). The CDR3 length is 15 residues. From germline, CDR1 is SGHNT and CDR2 YYREEE (reference sequence). The V end was cut by 3 bases, the J end by 4 bases, with 16 bases between. CDR3 sequence reads: CASSSAGTAGTEAFF. CDR3 in DNA: TGTGCCAGCAGCTCGGCGGGGACGGCTGGCACTGAAGCTTTCTTT. The full variable domain, in which reference TRBV5-4 and TRBJ1-1 provide the parts outside the CDR3, is ETGVTQSPTHLIKTRGQQVTLRCSSQSGHNTVSWYQQALGQGPQFIFQYYREEENGRGNFPPRFSGLQFPNYSSELNVNALELDDSALYLCASSSAGTAGTEAFFGQGTRLTVV.

J is TRBJ1-5 and V is TRBV27, with no clear D. This CDR3 has 13 amino acids. V lost 6 bases, J lost 7 bases, and 13 bases lay in between. Germline V CDR1 and CDR2: MNHEY, SMNVEV (reference sequence). CDR3: CASRATRGQPQHF. The CDR3 DNA sequence: TGTGCCAGCAGGGCCACCCGCGGGCAGCCCCAGCATTTT.

J is TRBJ1-5 and V is TRBV6-1; D is undetermined. The CDR3 has 14 amino acids. Germline V gene data show CDR1 as MNHNS and CDR2 as SASEGT. The ends were cut back, 7 bases at V and 7 bases at J, with 17 bases in the middle. The CDR3 DNA is TGTGCCAGCAATACGGGCCATTCAGACCAGCCCCAGCATTTT. This translates into CASNTGHSDQPQHF.

The chain uses TRBV28 and TRBJ2-7; TRBD1 aligns across 9 bases. Unmatched junction bases numbered 2, after V lost 6 bases and J lost 8 bases. Germline V lookup: CDR1 MDHEN, CDR2 SYDVKM. The CDR3 loop spans 11 amino acids. CDR3 amino acids: CASRGQGQQYF. In nucleotides, the CDR3 is TGTGCCAGCAGGGGACAGGGCCAGCAGTACTTC.

In this sample, this clone turned up a few times. V is TRBV30 and J is TRBJ1-2; TRBD1 might be the D (6 bases). Germline loops: CDR1 GTSNPN, CDR2 SVGIG (reference sequence). This CDR3 is built from 13 residues. Trimming cost V 4 bases and J 7 bases, with 16 bases left between them. The CDR3 DNA reads as TGTGCCTGGACGCGGGGGGCAGGTAGTGGCTACACCTTC. Encoded protein: CAWTRGAGSGYTF.

This chain connects TRBV10-3 to TRBJ2-5; 7 bases align to TRBD1. The CDR3 consists of 13 residues. The germline V gene encodes CDR1 ENHRY and CDR2 SYGVKD. The trim removed 7 bases at V and 2 bases at J, leaving 4 bases unmatched. The CDR3 here is CAITPGQQETQYF. The CDR3 DNA reads as TGTGCCATCACCCCGGGACAGCAAGAGACCCAGTACTTC.

A remark on this clone: The same CDR3 arises from other DNA sequences in this sample as well. The chain joins TRBV9 to TRBJ2-1; a possible D gene is TRBD2 (5 bases). Trimming shortened V by 0 bases and J by 2 bases, and 9 bases separated the two germline ends. This CDR3 has 15 amino acids. Germline CDR1 and CDR2: SGDLS and YYNGEE. The CDR3 region has the DNA TGTGCCAGCAGCGTAGTCAGCGGAACCTACAATGAGCAGTTCTTC. This gives the protein CASSVVSGTYNEQFF.

This clone occurred once. The chain combines TRBV29-1 with TRBJ1-2, with TRBD1 identical over 8 bases. The CDR3 has 15 amino acids. The trim removed 6 bases at V and 4 bases at J, leaving 13 bases unmatched. Germline V gene lookup returns CDR1 SQVTM and CDR2 ANQGSEA. DNA for the CDR3: TGCAGCGTGAAAAAGACAGGGGAAGGTGGCTATGGCTACACCTTC. It yields the protein CSVKKTGEGGYGYTF.

The V gene is TRBV7-9, the J gene TRBJ2-7; no clear D. The CDR3 spans 15 residues. In germline, CDR1 is SEHNR, CDR2 FQNEAQ (reference sequence). The V end lost 2 bases, the J end lost 0 bases, and 11 bases lay between the germline ends. In DNA, the CDR3 is TGTGCCAGCAGCTTAAGGGCAGCTCACTCCTACGAGCAGTACTTC. Translated, it gives CASSLRAAHSYEQYF. The whole variable domain, filled in from reference TRBV7-9 and TRBJ2-7, reads DTGVSQNPRHKITKRGQNVTFRCDPISEHNRLYWYRQTLGQGPEFLTYFQNEAQLEKSRLLSDRFSAERPKGSFSTLEIQRTEQGDSAMYLCASSLRAAHSYEQYFGPGTRLTVT.

This chain links TRBV7-9 with TRBJ2-1; tentatively, D is TRBD2 (5 bases). Germline CDR1 and CDR2: SEHNR and FQNEAQ (reference sequence). The CDR3 length is 18 residues. Between the trimmed V and J ends, which lost 2 bases and 0 bases, there was a span of 17 bases. This CDR3 reads CASSLLSVRAPSYNEQFF. Written as DNA, the CDR3 is TGTGCCAGCAGCTTACTCTCGGTGAGGGCCCCCTCCTACAATGAGCAGTTCTTC.

This clone was recorded only once. V is TRBV18 and J is TRBJ2-3; no clear D gene. Deletions cut 1 base from V and 0 bases from J, with 14 bases between. The CDR3 spans 17 residues. The germline gives CDR1 KGHSH, CDR2 LQKENI. CDR3 protein: CASSPLIAGASTDTQYF. Here the CDR3 DNA reads TGTGCCAGCTCACCACTGATTGCCGGAGCCAGCACAGATACGCAGTATTTT.

This chain uses TRBV6-5 with TRBJ2-1, with D possibly TRBD1 on 5 matching bases. CDR3 size: 12 residues. The V end lost 6 bases, the J end lost 9 bases, and 12 bases lay between the germline ends. Germline CDR1 reads MNHEY; CDR2 reads SVGAGI. CDR3 residues: CASRATDFEQFF. CDR3 DNA: TGTGCCAGCAGGGCGACAGACTTTGAGCAGTTCTTC.